This is a list of T cell receptor beta chains from one sample in a study of T-cell memory formation after mild COVID-19. One entry per CDR3 protein results from TCRdb running MiXCR on the 5' RACE reads. The sample contains some 600,000 distinct CDR3 sequences, roughly 17% of which appear only once. Sequencing was carried out using PBMCs or a T cell subset sorted from them (not recorded which). Receptors were obtained from an adult woman who had mild COVID-19 (a few samples of this study predate the infection). Cell type and time point are not known. CDR3s include the opening cysteine and the closing phenylalanine or tryptophan. The order of the fields is V gene, D gene, clone size, J gene, CDR3 DNA, CDR3 protein. D genes are given only for firm matches. Only part of the rows carry a size: once, few, many, or a class if the clone is expanded.

TRBV20-1	TRBD2	-	TRBJ2-5	TGCAGTGCTAGAGATCAGGCGGGGGGAAAGACCCAGTACTTC	CSARDQAGGKTQYF
TRBV6-4	-	-	TRBJ2-2	TGTGCCAGCAGTGACTCCGCGCGTTCGAACACCGGGGAGCTGTTTTTT	CASSDSARSNTGELFF
TRBV29-1	-	many	TRBJ1-1	TGCAGCGTTGCCTATCGGGCTCTTAGGAACACTGAAGCTTTCTTT	CSVAYRALRNTEAFF
TRBV5-6	-	few	TRBJ2-3	TGTGCCAGCAGCCGTAAAAATATGAAAATCACAGATACGCAGTATTTT	CASSRKNMKITDTQYF
TRBV25-1	-	once	TRBJ2-3	TGTGCCAGAAGAGAGTCCGCCAGACATACGCAGTATTTT	CARRESARHTQYF
TRBV5-1	-	-	TRBJ1-3	TGCGCCAGCAGCTTGGTTTTGACAGACTCTGGAAACACCATATATTTT	CASSLVLTDSGNTIYF
TRBV30	-	-	TRBJ1-6	TGTGCCTGGCAGACCGGGGTTGGCAATTCACCCCTCCACTTT	CAWQTGVGNSPLHF
TRBV20-1	-	few	TRBJ2-7	TGCAGTGCTAGAGTTGGGTCGGGCCGGTACGAGCAGTACTTC	CSARVGSGRYEQYF
TRBV20-1	TRBD1	few	TRBJ1-1	TGCAGTGCGCGCGCCGGGACAGGGAACACTGAAGCTTTCTTT	CSARAGTGNTEAFF
TRBV7-2	-	-	TRBJ1-5	TGTGCCAGCAGCTTAGAACAGGGATTAAGTCAGCCCCAGCATTTT	CASSLEQGLSQPQHF
TRBV5-4	TRBD2	-	TRBJ2-3	TGTGCCAGCAACCAAAAGGTCGTCCAGACTAGCGGGGCCGACACAGATACGCAGTATTTT	CASNQKVVQTSGADTDTQYF
TRBV24-1	-	few	TRBJ2-6	TGTGCCACCAGTTCGGTGACAGGATTTGGGGCCAACGTCCTGACTTTC	CATSSVTGFGANVLTF
TRBV5-4	-	-	TRBJ2-1	TGTGCCAGCAGGCAATTGACCCCTGAACCGTACAATGAGCAGTTCTTC	CASRQLTPEPYNEQFF
TRBV11-3	-	-	TRBJ2-1	TGTGCCAGCAGCTTAGTGGGGCGAAGAGAGCAGTTCTTC	CASSLVGRREQFF
TRBV5-6	-	-	TRBJ2-1	TGTGCCAGCAGCTCAGCGGCCTTCTCCTACAATGAGCAGTTCTTC	CASSSAAFSYNEQFF
TRBV4-1	-	-	TRBJ1-1	TGCGCCAGCAGCCAACAAGGGGGGGGGCTGAACACTGAAGCTTTCTTT	CASSQQGGGLNTEAFF
TRBV19	TRBD2	few	TRBJ2-5	TGTGCCAGTGGGGGGGACCGTCAAGAGACCCAGTACTTC	CASGGDRQETQYF
TRBV18	-	-	TRBJ1-1	TGTGCCAGCTCACGCACAGGATACACTGAAGCTTTCTTT	CASSRTGYTEAFF
TRBV18	-	-	TRBJ2-7	TGTGCCAGCTCAATCGCCTACGAGCAGTACTTC	CASSIAYEQYF
TRBV24-1	-	few	TRBJ2-7	TGTGCCACCAGTGATTTAGTCACCTACGAGCAGTACTTC	CATSDLVTYEQYF
TRBV7-3	TRBD2	few	TRBJ2-1	TGTGCCAGCAGCAACGGGGTAGCGGGGGTTAGTGAGCAGTTCTTC	CASSNGVAGVSEQFF
TRBV6-1	-	-	TRBJ2-7	TGTGCCAGCAGTGCGGCGGACGGGCCCTACGAGCAGTACTTC	CASSAADGPYEQYF
TRBV5-1	-	-	TRBJ1-1	TGCGCCAGCAGCGCCGATGGGGGACCCCGGAACACTGAAGCTTTCTTT	CASSADGGPRNTEAFF
TRBV6-2/TRBV6-3	-	-	TRBJ2-2	TGTGCCAGCAGCCGACTAGTCCCCGGGGAGCTGTTTTTT	CASSRLVPGELFF
TRBV6-5	-	-	TRBJ1-2	TGTGCCAGCAGTTACTCTCAGACAGGACGGTATGGCTACACCTTC	CASSYSQTGRYGYTF
TRBV6-1	-	few	TRBJ2-7	TGTGCCAGCAGTGACAGGTCGAGCTCCTACGAGCAGTACTTC	CASSDRSSSYEQYF
TRBV24-1	-	-	TRBJ2-1	TGTGCCACCAGTGATTTTAGGGGTAGTGAGCAGTTCTTC	CATSDFRGSEQFF
TRBV11-3	-	-	TRBJ2-1	TGTGCCAGCAGCCCCCTGTGGAATGAGCAGTTCTTC	CASSPLWNEQFF
TRBV6-2/TRBV6-3	TRBD1	-	TRBJ1-6	TGTGCCAGCAGAGGACAGGGGGCGAGGAATTCACCCCTCCACTTT	CASRGQGARNSPLHF